This T cell receptor beta chain was identified in a study of cytomegalovirus exposure and HLA in healthy donors. Study observations and caveats: A few chains tied to CMV proved CMV antigen-specific in vitro. Analyses of presence/absence relied on an assumption of roughly uniform sequencing depth across donors. Later on, analysis showed that most CMV-associated TCR beta chains appeared to be HLA-restricted.

Germline CDR1 reads MDHEN; CDR2 reads SYDVKM. This CDR3 comprises 15 residues. V was clipped by 5 bases and J by 3 bases; unmatched bases: 10. Regarding this clone: What it recognizes is unknown.

Amplification used 60 Vbeta primers and 13 Jbeta primers. Method: immunoSEQ multiplex PCR; TCRdb's copy keeps in-frame clones and lacks some. The table includes over 150,000 clones, 70% to 90% detected once. Material for sequencing was PBMCs. The V call is TRBV28, the J call TRBJ2-7, with 7 bases matching TRBD2. This sequence originates from a man aged 30 to 39 in good health and CMV-seropositive. This CDR3 reads CASSVRASGHYEQYF. The CDR3 DNA is TGTGCCAGCAGTGTGCGGGCTAGCGGCCACTACGAGCAGTACTTC.